This passage covers 14 T cell receptor beta chains from one sample sequenced in a study of blood T cells in healthy people across ages. Primers used in a second PCR of about 6 to 11 cycles were a sample-barcoded 5' primer and a J-beta primer mix. Via MiXCR, TCRdb re-called the 5' RACE reads, giving one row per CDR3 protein. Here the sample spans about 780,000 distinct CDR3 sequences, about 47% being singletons. The sequencing input was blood. All receptors derive from an elderly man in good health.

This clonotype was counted at least ten times. CDR3 coding DNA: TGTGCCATCATGCCTAGCGGGACCTACGAGCAGTACTTC. It is translated as CAIMPSGTYEQYF. The chain combines TRBV10-3 with TRBJ2-7, with 9 bases identical to TRBD2. The V gene end was trimmed by 7 bases and the J gene end by 2 bases; junction bases not matched to a gene: 3. The CDR3 sequence is 13 residues long. Germline V CDR1 and CDR2: ENHRY, SYGVKD.

This rearrangement joins TRBV4-2 to TRBJ2-4; no reliable D call. Matching the DNA end better, TRBJ2-5 makes the J call doubtful. Germline CDR1 is LGHNA and CDR2 is YNFKEQ. The CDR3 runs 13 residues. In DNA form, the CDR3 reads TGTGCCAGCAGCCAAGATGGATCGGAGACCCAGTACTTC. It specifies CASSQDGSETQYF.

A single count supports this clonotype. This sequence may be a read error, since a much larger clone differs from it by one base. This chain uses TRBV29-1 with TRBJ2-1; 8 bases agree with TRBD2. This CDR3 spans 14 amino acids. Trimming took 7 bases from V and 5 from J; bases not matched to a gene: 10. Germline CDR1 reads SQVTM; CDR2 reads ANQGSEA. CDR3: CSALTSGVNNEQFF. CDR3 nucleotide sequence: TGCAGCGCCCTAACTAGCGGAGTCAACAATGAGCAGTTCTTC.

The rearrangement joins TRBV4-3 to TRBJ1-2; no reliable D call. The CDR3 has 16 amino acids. With 0 bases removed from V and 1 base from J, the gap between germline ends came to 12 bases. The germline V gene encodes CDR1 LGHNA and CDR2 YSLEER. CDR3 DNA sequence: TGCGCCAGCAGCCAAGAGGCGGGGTCCTATAACTATGGCTACACCTTC. Its protein product is CASSQEAGSYNYGYTF.

With respect to this clonotype: Compared with germline, one end of the junction differs, possibly owing to a read error. V and J are TRBV11-3 and TRBJ2-1; 8 bases are shared with TRBD2. The CDR3 totals 16 residues. Germline lookup yields CDR1 SGHNT and CDR2 YENEEA. CDR3 DNA sequence: TGTGCCATCAGCTCGGGAGCGGGAGCGGGTTACAATGAGCAGTTCTTC. Translation: CAISSGAGAGYNEQFF.

J is TRBJ2-3 and V is TRBV10-1; 9 bases are a match to TRBD1. The CDR3 spans 17 residues. V dropped 10 bases and J dropped 1; count of bases not matched to a gene: 15. Germline V gene lookup returns CDR1 WNHNN and CDR2 SYGVQD (reference sequence). CDR3 protein: CANGTGPGPRCTDTQYF. As DNA, the CDR3 is TGCGCCAACGGGACAGGGCCCGGTCCCCGCTGCACAGATACGCAGTATTTT.

The V and J genes are TRBV2 and TRBJ2-3; 8 bases are shared with TRBD2. Looked up from germline, CDR1 is SNHLY and CDR2 is FYNNEI. V was clipped by 7 bases and J by 1 base; unmatched bases: 10. The CDR3 consists of 16 residues. The CDR3 bases are TGTGCCAGCACCTTTGTAGCGGGGCCTGGCACAGATACGCAGTATTTT. This gives the protein CASTFVAGPGTDTQYF.

This clonotype was counted a few times. The J gene is TRBJ2-3, the V gene TRBV10-3; weak D call: TRBD2 (6 bases). Between the trimmed V and J ends, which lost 0 bases and 3 bases, there was a span of 10 bases. Germline CDR1 and CDR2: ENHRY and SYGVKD. The CDR3 has 15 amino acids. The DNA of the CDR3 is TGTGCCATCAGTGAGTCACGGGAGCGAACAGATACGCAGTATTTT. It translates to CAISESRERTDTQYF.

Of note for this clonotype: One junction end disagrees with the germline gene, perhaps due to a read error. The chain links TRBV7-2 to TRBJ2-3; 8 bases fit TRBD2. The CDR3 contains 15 residues. From germline, CDR1 is SGHTA and CDR2 FQGNSA. CDR3 DNA: TGCGCCAGCAGCTTGCAGAGCGGGAGTGCAGATACGCAGTATTTT. This translates into CASSLQSGSADTQYF.

This rearrangement joins TRBV15 to TRBJ2-7, with no clear D. The CDR3 is 15 amino acids. Per the germline V gene, CDR1 is LNHNV and CDR2 is YYDKDF (reference sequence). The V end was cut by 5 bases, the J end by 0 bases, with 14 bases between. CDR3 loop: CATSSETALSYEQYF. CDR3 in DNA: TGTGCCACCAGCTCCGAGACTGCCCTCTCCTACGAGCAGTACTTC.

V and J are TRBV5-1 and TRBJ2-5; D remains ambiguous. This CDR3 spans 14 amino acids. Germline values: CDR1 SGHRS, CDR2 YFSETQ. Trimming removed 5 bases at V and 0 bases at J, with 11 bases between. The CDR3 sequence is CASRELLYQETQYF. CDR3 nucleotide sequence: TGCGCCAGCAGGGAGCTATTGTACCAAGAGACCCAGTACTTC.

CDR3: CASSTGLAGGTYNEQFF. CDR3 nucleotide sequence: TGTGCCAGCAGCACCGGACTAGCGGGAGGGACCTACAATGAGCAGTTCTTC. The chain uses TRBV5-5 and TRBJ2-1; 15 bases agree with TRBD2. Germline trimming cut 4 bases from V and 2 bases from J; bases unmatched to any gene: 4. Germline V gives CDR1 SGHKS, CDR2 YYEKEE (reference sequence). The CDR3 spans 17 residues. The entire variable domain, with the rest obtained from reference TRBV5-5 and TRBJ2-1, is as follows: DAGVTQSPTHLIKTRGQQVTLRCSPISGHKSVSWYQQVLGQGPQFIFQYYEKEERGRGNFPDRFSARQFPNYSSELNVNALLLGDSALYLCASSTGLAGGTYNEQFFGPGTRLTVL.

This clonotype was found a few times. The chain combines TRBV7-2 with TRBJ2-5, with 11 bases fitting TRBD1. CDR1 SGHTA and CDR2 FQGNSA come from the germline V gene. The CDR3 spans 15 residues. J lost 11 bases, V lost 1 base, and 9 bases had no gene match. The CDR3 DNA reads as TGTGCCAGCAGCTTAGGGGGACAGGGGGTTAATGAGCAGTACTTC. Its protein is CASSLGGQGVNEQYF.

The V call is TRBV28, the J call TRBJ1-2, with TRBD1 matching 7 bases. CDR1 is MDHEN and CDR2 is SYDVKM in the germline V gene. This CDR3 contains 18 residues. The junction had 16 bases not matched to a gene; V was cut back by 6 bases and J by 0 bases. CDR3 region: CASRWRDRASRANYGYTF. The DNA of the CDR3 is TGTGCCAGCAGATGGAGGGACAGAGCATCGCGGGCTAACTATGGCTACACCTTC.